Shown below are 22 T cell receptor beta chains from a single sample sequenced in a study of cytomegalovirus exposure and HLA in healthy donors listed by TCRdb under 2017. Library preparation employed the immunoSEQ multiplex PCR assay. For the multiplex PCR, a mixture combining 60 forward primers for TCR Vbeta segments and 13 reverse primers for TCR Jbeta segments was used. In its TCRdb copy, this immuneACCESS table keeps in-frame sequences only and misses some clones. Where compared with another copy, unresolved V genes explain less than half of these, and the others have no known cause. Present in this sample are around 250,000 clones, approximately 81% of which were seen just once. Together, the top ten hold less than 9% of the sample. Sequences were obtained from PBMCs. The origin of the receptors is a woman aged 55-69 years in good health and CMV-seropositive.

The chain has TRBV7-8 and TRBJ1-1, with D hard to call. V was shortened by 5 bases and J by 0 bases, with 22 bases between the two germline ends. This CDR3 is 18 amino acids long. Germline V CDR1 and CDR2: SGHVS, FQNEAQ. The CDR3 protein is CASSPPIWKREVNTEAFF. CDR3 coding DNA: TGTGCCAGCAGCCCCCCGATATGGAAAAGGGAGGTGAACACTGAAGCTTTCTTT. The entire variable domain, with the rest obtained from reference TRBV7-8 and TRBJ1-1, is as follows: GAGVSQSPRYKVAKRGQDVALRCDPISGHVSLFWYQQALGQGPEFLTYFQNEAQLDKSGLPSDRFFAERPEGSVSTLKIQRTQQEDSAVYLCASSPPIWKREVNTEAFFGQGTRLTVV.

This clone occurred a few times. The V gene is TRBV7-6, the J gene TRBJ1-5; 7 nucleotides line up with TRBD1. This CDR3 spans 17 amino acids. Trimming cost V 3 bases and J 1 base; bases outside gene matches: 9. CDR1 is SGHVS and CDR2 is FNYEAQ in the germline V gene. The CDR3 reads CASSFLNNRGSNQPQHF. CDR3 nucleotides: TGTGCCAGCAGCTTCCTCAATAACAGGGGAAGCAATCAGCCCCAGCATTTT.

This clone was seen a single time. The J gene is TRBJ2-7, the V gene TRBV28, with TRBD2 identical over 12 bases. Germline lookup yields CDR1 MDHEN and CDR2 SYDVKM. The CDR3 spans 14 residues. With 6 bases clipped from V and 3 bases from J, the junction kept 3 bases outside the gene matches. Here the CDR3 reads CASSQLAGGYEQYF. DNA for the CDR3: TGTGCCAGCAGCCAACTAGCGGGAGGCTACGAGCAGTACTTC.

The chain links TRBV5-1 to TRBJ1-3; tentatively, D is TRBD1 (5 bases). This CDR3 spans 14 amino acids. Trimming removed 4 bases at V and 1 base at J, with 9 bases between. Germline lookup yields CDR1 SGHRS and CDR2 YFSETQ. In DNA, the CDR3 is TGCGCCAGCAGCCCCGCAGGGTCTGGAAACACCATATATTTT. This gives the protein CASSPAGSGNTIYF.

The chain joins TRBV5-1 to TRBJ1-4; D is ambiguous. The CDR3 totals 16 residues. V lost 0 bases, J lost 0 bases, and 9 bases lay in between. The germline gives CDR1 SGHRS, CDR2 YFSETQ. CDR3 protein: CASSLAFASTNEKLFF. For the CDR3, the DNA is TGCGCCAGCAGCTTGGCCTTCGCGTCAACTAATGAAAAACTGTTTTTT.

The rearrangement links TRBV5-1 to TRBJ2-7, with 12 positions matching TRBD2. J gave up 4 bases and V 4 bases, and 3 bases lay outside the gene matches. Germline lookup yields CDR1 SGHRS and CDR2 YFSETQ. The CDR3 is 14 amino acids. CDR3 loop: CASSRGLAGYEQYF. The CDR3 nucleotides are TGCGCCAGCAGCAGAGGACTAGCGGGGTACGAGCAGTACTTC.

This chain links TRBV6-4 with TRBJ1-5; D is uncertain. The CDR3 has 14 residues. Germline lookup yields CDR1 MRHNA and CDR2 SNTAGT. Trimming stripped 0 bases from V and 9 bases from J, with 12 bases between. The CDR3 region has the DNA TGTGCCAGCAGTGACTCTGGAGGCATCGGGCCCCAGCATTTT. Translating it yields CASSDSGGIGPQHF.

V and J are TRBV6-6 and TRBJ1-1, with D hard to call. The germline V gene has CDR1 MNHNY and CDR2 SVGAGI (reference sequence). V lost 2 bases to trimming and J lost 1 base, with 5 bases between them. This CDR3 comprises 13 residues. The CDR3 DNA sequence: TGTGCCAGCAGTTACATTCAGAACACTGAAGCTTTCTTT. This codes for CASSYIQNTEAFF.

This clone turned up a few times. The chain carries TRBV10-3 and TRBJ2-1, with TRBD1 as a possible D gene (5 bases). The CDR3 runs 12 residues. V was shortened by 10 bases and J by 7 bases, with 14 bases between the two germline ends. CDR1 ENHRY and CDR2 SYGVKD come from the germline V gene. The CDR3 nucleotides read TGTGCCACCAACCAAGGGGCGAATGAGCAGTTCTTC. Its protein is CATNQGANEQFF.

The rearrangement uses TRBV19 and TRBJ2-5; 10 nucleotides agree with TRBD2. The germline CDR1 and CDR2 sequences are LNHDA and SQIVND (reference sequence). CDR3 length: 15 residues. V lost 6 bases, J lost 5 bases, and 9 bases stayed unmatched. CDR3 bases: TGTGCCAGTAGACTCAGCGGGAGGGCCCAGGAGACCCAGTACTTC. Protein: CASRLSGRAQETQYF.

This chain links TRBV27 with TRBJ2-1, with 7 bases matching TRBD2. CDR1 MNHEY and CDR2 SMNVEV come from the germline V gene (reference sequence). The CDR3 consists of 14 residues. The J segment lost 3 bases and the V segment lost 10 bases, leaving 9 bases of the junction unmatched. The CDR3 reads CATNAGDHYNEQFF. For the CDR3, the DNA is TGTGCCACAAACGCGGGAGATCACTACAATGAGCAGTTCTTC.

The gene calls are TRBV7-9 and TRBJ2-5; D is unresolved. The CDR3 is 15 amino acids. Germline loops: CDR1 SEHNR, CDR2 FQNEAQ (reference sequence). Trimming removed 1 base from V and 5 bases from J, with 14 bases in between. The CDR3 protein is CASSLGSRLWETQYF. For the CDR3, the DNA is TGTGCCAGCAGCTTAGGGTCTCGGTTGTGGGAGACCCAGTACTTC.

The CDR3: CASRRDRGDYGYTF. CDR3 DNA sequence: TGTGCCAGCAGAAGGGACAGGGGAGACTATGGCTACACCTTC. The genes are TRBV6-5 and TRBJ1-2, with 10 bases aligning to TRBD1. The CDR3 length is 14 residues. V lost 6 bases to trimming and J lost 3 bases; unmatched junction nucleotides: 4. Per the germline V gene, CDR1 is MNHEY and CDR2 is SVGAGI.

The genes are TRBV7-2 and TRBJ1-2, with 10 bases that match TRBD1. Trimming at V came to 4 bases and at J to 8 bases, leaving 7 bases not matched to a gene. The CDR3 has 14 amino acids. Germline CDR1 reads SGHTA; CDR2 reads FQGNSA. CDR3 DNA sequence: TGTGCCAGCAGCTCCGGGACAGGGGATCGGGGCTACACCTTC. Protein: CASSSGTGDRGYTF. The whole variable domain, remainder taken from reference TRBV7-2 and TRBJ1-2, is GAGVSQSPSNKVTEKGKDVELRCDPISGHTALYWYRQSLGQGLEFLIYFQGNSAPDKSGLPSDRFSAERTGGSVSTLTIQRTQQEDSAVYLCASSSGTGDRGYTFGSGTRLTVV.

The chain uses TRBV7-2 and TRBJ1-2, with TRBD1 identical over 7 bases. Unmatched junction bases numbered 6, after V lost 7 bases and J lost 4 bases. Germline V gene data show CDR1 as SGHTA and CDR2 as FQGNSA. The CDR3 consists of 13 residues. The CDR3 DNA reads as TGTGCCAGCACCGCCGGGACAGCCTATGGCTACACCTTC. Translation gives CASTAGTAYGYTF.

J is TRBJ1-2 and V is TRBV4-1, with 10 nucleotides matching TRBD1. This CDR3 comprises 16 residues. The junction had 10 bases not matched to a gene; V was cut back by 4 bases and J by 5 bases. Germline V gives CDR1 MGHRA, CDR2 YSYEKL. DNA for the CDR3: TGCGCCAGCAGCCGACCTGGGACAGGGGAGGGGTATGGCTACACCTTC. Protein sequence: CASSRPGTGEGYGYTF.

V usage is TRBV9 and J usage is TRBJ1-3; possibly TRBD1 for D (5 bases). Germline V gives CDR1 SGDLS, CDR2 YYNGEE. This CDR3 has 16 amino acids. The V gene lost 0 bases and the J gene lost 4 bases, with 14 bases spanning the gap. CDR3 in amino acids: CASSVEGHPWGNTIYF. CDR3 nucleotide sequence: TGTGCCAGCAGCGTAGAAGGACATCCTTGGGGAAACACCATATATTTT.

The chain employs TRBV5-1 and TRBJ1-2, with D possibly TRBD1 on 5 matching bases. This CDR3 contains 15 residues. Germline CDR1 is SGHRS and CDR2 is YFSETQ. Trimming cost V 0 bases and J 3 bases, with 12 bases left between them. In DNA, the CDR3 is TGCGCCAGCAGCTTGGCCGCAGGGCAGCACTATGGCTACACCTTC. It yields the protein CASSLAAGQHYGYTF. The entire variable domain, with the rest obtained from reference TRBV5-1 and TRBJ1-2, is as follows: KAGVTQTPRYLIKTRGQQVTLSCSPISGHRSVSWYQQTPGQGLQFLFEYFSETQRNKGNFPGRFSGRQFSNSRSEMNVSTLELGDSALYLCASSLAAGQHYGYTFGSGTRLTVV.

The V gene is TRBV9, the J gene TRBJ1-4, with 11 bases identical to TRBD1. CDR3 length: 15 residues. Germline V CDR1 and CDR2: SGDLS, YYNGEE. With 2 bases clipped from V and 6 bases from J, the junction kept 3 bases outside the gene matches. In nucleotides, the CDR3 is TGTGCCAGCAGCGTCCGGGGACAGGGGGATGAAAAACTGTTTTTT. It translates to CASSVRGQGDEKLFF.

As to this clone: Distinct nucleotide sequences in the sample also encode this CDR3. This chain links TRBV6-1 with TRBJ1-5, with D tentatively TRBD1 (6 bases). This CDR3 is built from 12 residues. From germline, CDR1 is MNHNS and CDR2 SASEGT. V dropped 6 bases and J dropped 4 bases, with 7 bases sitting between them. The CDR3 reads CASRDRNQPQHF. In DNA form, the CDR3 reads TGTGCCAGCAGGGACAGAAATCAGCCCCAGCATTTT.

The chain employs TRBV6-1 and TRBJ2-7, with D perhaps matching TRBD2 (5 bases). Trimming removed 1 base from V and 2 bases from J, with 12 bases in between. Germline CDR1 reads MNHNS; CDR2 reads SASEGT. The CDR3 contains 15 residues. For the CDR3, the DNA is TGTGCCAGCAGTGAAGGACTTAGCGCTACCTACGAGCAGTACTTC. It specifies CASSEGLSATYEQYF.

The chain combines TRBV9 with TRBJ2-1; TRBD2 matches 8 bases. After removal of 0 bases from V and 4 bases from J, the junction contained 6 bases not matched to a gene. CDR1 SGDLS and CDR2 YYNGEE come from the germline V gene. The CDR3 is made up of 16 amino acids. CDR3 sequence: CASSVVASGPYNEQFF. For the CDR3, the DNA is TGTGCCAGCAGCGTAGTGGCTAGCGGGCCGTACAATGAGCAGTTCTTC.